Listed below are T cell receptor beta chains from one sample, sequenced in a study of T cell repertoires and HLA-DP antigens. These receptors have no identified antigens. Generated by immunoSEQ multiplex PCR, the TCRdb table keeps only in-frame clones and is missing some. The data contain about 89,000 clones, around 86% of them singletons. Sequenced sample: CD4+ T cells from PBMCs. These receptors originate from a man over 45 in good health and CMV-seronegative. CDR3s include the opening cysteine and the closing phenylalanine or tryptophan. A D gene is named only where the DNA matches it firmly. Part of the rows lack a size; the others show once, few, many or a class for expanded clones.

abundance | j_gene | d_gene | v_gene | CDR3aa | CDR3nt
- | TRBJ1-2 | - | TRBV6-6 | CASSYPGEGGYGYTF | TGTGCCAGCAGTTACCCAGGGGAGGGGGGCTATGGCTACACCTTC
- | TRBJ2-5 | TRBD2 | TRBV7-8 | CASSPFRLAGKETQYF | TGTGCCAGCAGCCCTTTCAGACTAGCGGGGAAAGAGACCCAGTACTTC
- | TRBJ2-3 | TRBD1 | TRBV5-1 | CASGTGTGYTDTQYF | TGCGCCAGCGGAACCGGGACAGGGTACACAGATACGCAGTATTTT
- | TRBJ2-1 | TRBD2 | TRBV19 | CASTGGLRQKEQFF | TGTGCCAGTACCGGGGGACTACGTCAGAAGGAGCAGTTCTTC
- | TRBJ1-6 | - | TRBV5-5 | CASSLEGGTFSPLHF | TGTGCCAGCAGCTTGGAGGGAGGGACTTTTTCACCCCTCCACTTT
- | TRBJ1-3 | - | TRBV7-2 | CASSPNGQLNTIYF | TGTGCCAGCAGCCCAAACGGACAATTAAACACCATATATTTT
- | TRBJ1-2 | - | TRBV5-1 | CASSPISTGQYGYTF | TGCGCCAGCAGCCCAATCTCGACAGGACAGTATGGCTACACCTTC
- | TRBJ2-1 | - | TRBV30 | CAWNTGTRGLFGYNEQFF | TGTGCCTGGAACACCGGGACACGCGGACTATTCGGCTACAATGAGCAGTTCTTC
- | TRBJ2-1 | - | TRBV20-1 | CSAQNGRAVFF | TGCAGTGCTCAAAACGGTAGGGCGGTCTTCTTC
few | TRBJ1-2 | - | TRBV30 | CAWSNGGATGYTF | TGTGCCTGGAGTAACGGGGGGGCGACGGGCTACACCTTC
- | TRBJ2-5 | - | TRBV6-1 | CASSEPGLQETQYF | TGTGCCAGCAGTGAACCGGGCTTACAAGAGACCCAGTACTTC
- | TRBJ2-5 | - | TRBV5-1 | CASSLGRQGQETQYF | TGCGCCAGCAGCTTGGGGAGGCAGGGGCAAGAGACCCAGTACTTC
- | TRBJ1-5 | TRBD1 | TRBV6-5 | CASSLDRGGNQPQHF | TGTGCCAGCAGTCTGGACAGGGGAGGCAATCAGCCCCAGCATTTT
- | TRBJ2-7 | TRBD1 | TRBV29-1 | CSAGQVLLGEQYF | TGCAGCGCTGGACAGGTCCTTTTGGGAGAGCAGTACTTC
- | TRBJ1-6 | - | TRBV6-6 | CASSRGGQQNSPLHF | TGTGCCAGCAGCCGTGGCGGGCAGCAAAATTCACCCCTCCACTTT
- | TRBJ2-1 | - | TRBV14 | CASSQDRLGGGSEFF | TGTGCCAGCAGCCAAGATCGGCTTGGGGGCGGGTCAGAGTTCTTC
- | TRBJ2-4 | - | TRBV2 | CASTHEGGGSGNIQYF | TGTGCCAGCACCCATGAGGGGGGTGGGTCGGGAAACATTCAGTACTTC
- | TRBJ2-7 | - | TRBV5-1 | CASSFGQSPYEQYF | TGCGCCAGCAGCTTCGGCCAGAGCCCCTACGAGCAGTACTTC
few | TRBJ1-2 | - | TRBV30 | CAWSGWAGYTF | TGTGCCTGGAGTGGTTGGGCTGGCTACACCTTC